This T cell receptor (beta chain) was sequenced for a study of cytomegalovirus exposure and HLA in healthy donors. Points from the study as a whole: Among TCR beta chains, those listed as cytomegalovirus-associated numbered around 180.

Germline assignment: CDR1 SEHNR and CDR2 FQNEAQ (reference sequence). The CDR3 has 11 amino acids. Trimming removed 4 bases at V and 5 bases at J, with 3 bases between. PCR primers comprised 60 Vbeta and 13 Jbeta primers. The repertoire was sequenced with immunoSEQ multiplex PCR; TCRdb's copy has only in-frame clones and lacks some. This table holds a few hundred thousand clones, more than 80% found once. In regard to this clone: Its antigen is undetermined.

This sequence joins TRBV7-9 and TRBJ2-1; D not certain. The source of this sequence is a man aged 30-40 years in good health and CMV-seronegative. The sequenced material came from PBMCs. CDR3 in DNA: TGTGCCAGCAGCTCAGACAATGAGCAGTTCTTC. Translated, it gives CASSSDNEQFF.